One T cell receptor beta chain is described in this entry. TCRdb's copy holds only in-frame clones and misses some; the assay was immunoSEQ multiplex PCR. The sample has around 80,000 clones; 90% to 95% are singletons. The sample originates from a study of technical replicates of blood from several donors. V was clipped by 0 bases and J by 2 bases, with 8 bases between them. The CDR3 has 14 amino acids. Germline CDR1 and CDR2: SGHDT and YYEEEE. The sequenced material came from T cells isolated from PBMCs. The receptor comes from a human donor in good health. J is TRBJ1-1 and V is TRBV5-6; D gene unclear. The CDR3 spells CASSLGGGNTEAFF. The CDR3 DNA is TGTGCCAGCAGCTTGGGGGGAGGTAACACTGAAGCTTTCTTT.